This T cell receptor beta chain was profiled in a study of glioma-infiltrating T cells. Of note for this clonotype: At one end, the junction sequence differs from germline, possibly due to a read error.

TCR alpha and beta CDR3 regions were amplified from RNA using iRepertoire nested multiplex PCR. TCRdb passed the multiplex PCR reads through MiXCR, listing each CDR3 protein once. The repertoire includes approximately 190,000 distinct CDR3 sequences, roughly 32% of them detected once, and 20% to 25% sits in the top ten. Germline assignment: CDR1 MDHEN and CDR2 SYDVKM. There are 16 residues in the CDR3. The receptor was isolated from a human donor with low-grade glioma or glioblastoma, undergoing nonglioma brain surgery, or in good health (not recorded which). Sequencing input: glioma tissue, nonneoplastic brain tissue, or PBMCs (not recorded which). The chain employs TRBV28 and TRBJ1-1, with TRBD1 identical over 7 bases. CDR3 nucleotide sequence: TGTGCCAGCAGTTTATCCCGGACAGGTCTGAACACTGAAGCTTTGTTT. Protein product: CASSLSRTGLNTEALF.